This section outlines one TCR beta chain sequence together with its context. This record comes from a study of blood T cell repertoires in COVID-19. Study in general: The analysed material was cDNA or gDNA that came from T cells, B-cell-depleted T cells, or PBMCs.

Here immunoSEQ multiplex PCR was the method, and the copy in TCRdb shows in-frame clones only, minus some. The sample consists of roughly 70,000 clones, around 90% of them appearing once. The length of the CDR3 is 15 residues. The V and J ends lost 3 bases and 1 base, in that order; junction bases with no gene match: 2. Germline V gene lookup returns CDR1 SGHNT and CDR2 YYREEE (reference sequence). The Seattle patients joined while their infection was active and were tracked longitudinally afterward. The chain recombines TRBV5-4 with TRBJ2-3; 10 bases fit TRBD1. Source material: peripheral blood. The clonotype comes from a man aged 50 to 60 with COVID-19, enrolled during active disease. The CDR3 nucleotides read TGTGCCAGCAGCTGGGGGACAGGGGGCACAGATACGCAGTATTTT. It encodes CASSWGTGGTDTQYF.